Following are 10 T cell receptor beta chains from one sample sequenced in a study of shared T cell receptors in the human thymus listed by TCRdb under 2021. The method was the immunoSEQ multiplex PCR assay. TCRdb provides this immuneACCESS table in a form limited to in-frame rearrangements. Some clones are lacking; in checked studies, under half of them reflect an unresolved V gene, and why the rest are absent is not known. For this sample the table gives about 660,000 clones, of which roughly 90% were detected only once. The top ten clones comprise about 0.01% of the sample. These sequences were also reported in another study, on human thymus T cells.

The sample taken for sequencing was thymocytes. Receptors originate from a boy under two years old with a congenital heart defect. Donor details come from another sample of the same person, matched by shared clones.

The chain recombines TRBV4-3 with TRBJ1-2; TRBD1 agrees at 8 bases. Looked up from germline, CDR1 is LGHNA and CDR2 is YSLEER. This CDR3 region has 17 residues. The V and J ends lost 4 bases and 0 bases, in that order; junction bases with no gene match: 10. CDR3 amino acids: CASSPIRQGQANYGYTF. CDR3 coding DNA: TGCGCCAGCAGCCCGATCAGACAGGGACAGGCTAACTATGGCTACACCTTC.

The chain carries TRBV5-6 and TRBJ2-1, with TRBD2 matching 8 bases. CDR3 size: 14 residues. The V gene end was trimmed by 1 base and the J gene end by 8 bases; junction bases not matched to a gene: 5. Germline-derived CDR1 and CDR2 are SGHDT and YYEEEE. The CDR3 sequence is CASSLQRERYEQFF. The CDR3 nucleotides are TGTGCCAGCAGCTTGCAGCGGGAGAGGTATGAGCAGTTCTTC.

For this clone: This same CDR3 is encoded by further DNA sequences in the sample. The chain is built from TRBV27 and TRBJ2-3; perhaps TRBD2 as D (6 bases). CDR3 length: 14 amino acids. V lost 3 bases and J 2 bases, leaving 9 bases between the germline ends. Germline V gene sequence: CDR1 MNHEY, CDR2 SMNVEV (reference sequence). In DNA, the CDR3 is TGTGCCAGCAGTTTGGGGCGGGACACAGATACGCAGTATTTT. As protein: CASSLGRDTDTQYF.

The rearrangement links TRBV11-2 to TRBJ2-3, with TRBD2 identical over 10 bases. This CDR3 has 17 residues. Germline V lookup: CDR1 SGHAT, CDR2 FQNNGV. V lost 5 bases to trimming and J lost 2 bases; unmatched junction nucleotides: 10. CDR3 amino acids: CASSPGELAGNTDTQYF. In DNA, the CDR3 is TGTGCCAGCAGCCCGGGGGAACTAGCGGGAAACACAGATACGCAGTATTTT.

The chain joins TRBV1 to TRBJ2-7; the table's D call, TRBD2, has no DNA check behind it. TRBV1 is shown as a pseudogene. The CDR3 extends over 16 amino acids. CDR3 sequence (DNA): TGCACCAGCAGCCAAAGGCGGGAGCCGTTATCCTACGAGCAGTACTTC. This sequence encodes CTSSQRREPLSYEQYF.

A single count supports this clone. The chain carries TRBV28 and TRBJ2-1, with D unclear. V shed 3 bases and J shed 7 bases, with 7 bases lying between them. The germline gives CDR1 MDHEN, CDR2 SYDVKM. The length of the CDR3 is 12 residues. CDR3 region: CASSFPGNEQFF. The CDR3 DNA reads TGTGCCAGCAGTTTCCCCGGGAATGAGCAGTTCTTC.

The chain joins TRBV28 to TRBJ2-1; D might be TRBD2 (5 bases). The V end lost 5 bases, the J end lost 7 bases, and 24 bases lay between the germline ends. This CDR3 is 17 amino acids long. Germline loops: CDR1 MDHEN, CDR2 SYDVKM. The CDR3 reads CASSPRGSATVGNEQFF. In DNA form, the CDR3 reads TGTGCCAGCAGTCCCCGGGGTAGCGCCACGGTGGGTAATGAGCAGTTCTTC.

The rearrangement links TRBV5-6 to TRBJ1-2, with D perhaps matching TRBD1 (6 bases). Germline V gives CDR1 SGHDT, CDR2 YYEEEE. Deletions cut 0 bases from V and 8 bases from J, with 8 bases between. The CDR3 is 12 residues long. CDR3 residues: CASSLARGGYTF. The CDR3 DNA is TGTGCCAGCAGCTTGGCCAGGGGAGGCTACACCTTC.

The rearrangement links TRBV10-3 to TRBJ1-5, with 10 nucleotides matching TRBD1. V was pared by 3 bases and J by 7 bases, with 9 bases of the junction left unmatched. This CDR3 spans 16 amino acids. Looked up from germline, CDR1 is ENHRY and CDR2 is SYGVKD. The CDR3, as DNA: TGTGCCATCAGTGACGTCCATGGACAGGGGGACCAGCCCCAGCATTTT. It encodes CAISDVHGQGDQPQHF.

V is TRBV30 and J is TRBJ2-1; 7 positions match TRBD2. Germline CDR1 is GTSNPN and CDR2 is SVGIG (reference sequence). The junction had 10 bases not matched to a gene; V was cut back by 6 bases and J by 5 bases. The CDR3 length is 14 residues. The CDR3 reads CACSSGTGNNEQFF. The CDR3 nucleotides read TGTGCCTGCTCAAGCGGGACCGGCAACAATGAGCAGTTCTTC.